The present T cell receptor beta chain was sequenced within a study of OX40 agonist ivuxolimab in advanced cancers. About the investigation overall: Ivuxolimab was an agonistic, fully human IgG2 monoclonal antibody directed against OX40 (CD134), a costimulatory receptor. The monotherapy dose-escalation portion (N ≈ 56 patients) of the phase I ivuxolimab trial is reported in the paper. Peripheral TCRbeta sequencing was intended to test whether TCR sequence diversity was altered and clonal T-cell expansion was caused by ivuxolimab. Intravenous ivuxolimab was administered to patients every 2 weeks at six dose levels: 0.01, 0.1, 0.3, 1.5, 3 and 10 mg/kg. The dose-escalation cohort was about 87% male with a mean age of approximately 60 years, ranging from roughly 20 to 80. Partial responses occurred in three dose-escalation patients: two with cutaneous melanoma and one with hepatocellular carcinoma. Of the 50 to 55 patients in dose escalation, some 20 had hepatocellular carcinoma, about 15 had melanoma, 9 had renal cell carcinoma and 9 had head and neck cancer. Patients were allowed to have had prior anti-PD-1, anti-PD-L1 or anti-CTLA-4 therapy, and approximately 40% of the dose-escalation patients had been treated with checkpoint inhibitors. Beyond this particular receptor, the publication reports: Antigen specificity was not determined for the clonally expanded peripheral T cells. After ivuxolimab, expanded clones were on average more numerous among CD8+ T cells than among CD4+ T cells. At doses of 0.1 to 3.0 mg/kg, clonal expansion of both CD4+ and CD8+ T cells in blood was seen between baseline and week 6. Low levels of normalized T-cell clonal expansion were also seen in some patients who did not respond. In partial responders in the 0.1-3.0 mg/kg groups, normalized peripheral clonal expansion was found to be among the lowest, especially among CD8+ T cells.

In regard to this clone: Its binding antigen is unknown. The record has no base qualities; no much larger clone is one base away.

Taken from the germline V gene, the CDR1 and CDR2 loops are SNHLY and FYNNEI. The junction shows trimming of 6 bases on V and 3 bases on J, plus 9 bases between the germline ends. Spanning cysteine to phenylalanine, the CDR3 consists of 13 amino acids. Only CDR3 DNA is held: 39 bases, read in frame from base 1. Patients with a history of autoimmune disease or receiving systemic immunosuppression were excluded from the trial. In every dose cohort, peripheral blood was drawn for TCR sequencing at baseline, cycle 4 day 1, and cycle 7 day 1. Samples were obtained from an open-label, multicenter, first-in-human phase I dose-escalation trial of ivuxolimab. Adults with locally advanced or metastatic melanoma, renal cell, hepatocellular, or head and neck squamous cell carcinoma were enrolled in the trial. Before TCR sequencing, CD4+ T cells and CD8+ T cells from peripheral blood were sorted into separate populations.

To sequence the TCRbeta CDR3 region, genomic DNA was isolated from the sorted cells. The immunoSEQ Assay was used for sequencing of TCRbeta CDR3 regions. What TCRdb holds here is the immuneACCESS table cut down to in-frame rearrangements. Part of the clones is not present; checked against another copy, under half of the missing clones reflect an unresolved V gene, and the others are unexplained. Recorded for this sample are 70,000 to 80,000 clones; around nine tenths of them occurred a single time. The ten largest clones take up less than 0.55% of the sample. The V and J genes are TRBV2 and TRBJ1-5, with no D gene named confidently. This TCR came from an adult with an advanced solid tumor such as melanoma, head and neck, liver or kidney cancer. Material: CD4+ or CD8+ T cells sorted from blood, obtained in a trial of the OX40 agonist ivuxolimab. The CDR3 reads as follows: CASSPAYNQPQHF. Here is the DNA: TGTGCCAGCAGCCCCGCCTACAATCAGCCCCAGCATTTT.